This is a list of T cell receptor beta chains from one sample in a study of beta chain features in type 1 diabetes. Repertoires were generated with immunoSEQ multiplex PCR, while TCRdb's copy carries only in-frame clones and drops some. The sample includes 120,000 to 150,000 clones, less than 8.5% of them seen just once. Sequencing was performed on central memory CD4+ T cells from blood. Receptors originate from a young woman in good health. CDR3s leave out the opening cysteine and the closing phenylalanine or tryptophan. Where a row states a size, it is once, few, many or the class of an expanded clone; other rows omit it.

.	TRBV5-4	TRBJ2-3	ASSFPTGTKSDTQY
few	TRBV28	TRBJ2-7	ASTMGGLNYEQY
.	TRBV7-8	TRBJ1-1	AIGGVNTEAF
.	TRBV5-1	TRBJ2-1	ASSLEGRLAGINEQF
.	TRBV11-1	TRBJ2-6	ASSLDSGSGANVLT
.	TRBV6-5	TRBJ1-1	ASSPDSGGPTEAF
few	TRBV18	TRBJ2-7	ASSVQGSSYEQY
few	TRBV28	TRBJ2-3	ASGERAYTQY
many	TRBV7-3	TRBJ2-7	ASSLSGDRGY
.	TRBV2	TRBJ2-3	ASSAVKSGRASDTQY
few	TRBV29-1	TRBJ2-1	SVGVVAGENEQF
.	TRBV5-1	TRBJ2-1	ASGLGSGRASEQF
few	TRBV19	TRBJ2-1	ASSTGKYDNEQF
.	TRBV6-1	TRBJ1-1	ASIPVTEAF
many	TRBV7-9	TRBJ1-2	ASSPSDSSTGYT
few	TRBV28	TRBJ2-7	ASSRGSGYEQY
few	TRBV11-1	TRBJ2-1	ASSLLPRSEQF
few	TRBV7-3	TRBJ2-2	ASSELAEYTGELF
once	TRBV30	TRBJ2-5	AWSVVEETQY
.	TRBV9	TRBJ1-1	ASSLDRGTTEAF
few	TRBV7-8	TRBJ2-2	ASSPTGGYTGELF
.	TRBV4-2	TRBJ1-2	ASSRDRGFVGYT